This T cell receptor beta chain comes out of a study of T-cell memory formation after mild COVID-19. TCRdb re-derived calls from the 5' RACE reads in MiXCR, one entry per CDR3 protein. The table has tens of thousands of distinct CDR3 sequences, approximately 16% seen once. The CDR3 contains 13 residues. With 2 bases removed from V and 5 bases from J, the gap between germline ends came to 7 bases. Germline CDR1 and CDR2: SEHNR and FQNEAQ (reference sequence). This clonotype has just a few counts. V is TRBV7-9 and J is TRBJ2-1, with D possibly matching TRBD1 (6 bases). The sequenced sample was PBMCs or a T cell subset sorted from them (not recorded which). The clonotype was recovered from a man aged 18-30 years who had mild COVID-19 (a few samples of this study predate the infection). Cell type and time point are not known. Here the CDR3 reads CASSLNRDNEQFF. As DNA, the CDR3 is TGTGCCAGCAGCTTAAACAGGGACAATGAGCAGTTCTTC.